The source of this T cell receptor (beta chain) is a study of identical twins. This clonotype was detected only a few times. TCRdb reprocessed the 5' RACE reads with MiXCR, giving one entry per CDR3 protein. The data contain hundreds of thousands of distinct CDR3 sequences, 15% to 20% of them seen just once; the ten biggest clones take up 13%. Germline CDR1 is ENHRY and CDR2 is SYGVKD. Trimming took off 3 bases at V and 1 base at J, with 3 bases between the two ends. CDR3 length: 12 residues. These data also featured in a second study, about T cells expressing NK-cell markers. This second study says: In more than five donors, dominant CD3+CD56+NKG2C+ clonotypes ranked among the top 10 CD8+ clonotypes. Leadership of the CD3+CD56-NKG2C+ fraction also belonged to these clonotypes in four donors.

The sequenced material came from PBMCs. This TCR derives from a woman aged 18 to 35 in good health. This chain joins TRBV10-3 and TRBJ1-1, with D uncertain. Here the CDR3 reads CAISDRNTEAFF. CDR3 DNA: TGTGCCATCAGTGACCGGAACACTGAAGCTTTCTTT.